This T cell receptor (beta chain) came from a study of T cell responses to AZD1222 COVID-19 vaccine. Overall study findings and caveats: Nearly half of the spike-specific TCRs reportedly recognize variant regions that carry no mutations.

This clone came up a few times. Its antigen is unknown. This CDR3 is built from 15 residues. CDR1 and CDR2 from the germline V gene are SGHTA and FQGNSA. The V gene end was trimmed by 2 bases and the J gene end by 3 bases; junction bases not matched to a gene: 4. Some clones are missing from TCRdb's copy, which holds only in-frame ones; the method was immunoSEQ multiplex PCR. The sample has tens of thousands of clones; roughly 90% are singletons. The TCR originated in an adult who received the AZD1222 COVID-19 vaccine. This chain connects TRBV7-2 to TRBJ2-7, with TRBD2 matching over 10 bases. Sequenced material: peripheral blood, taken 28 days after the second AZD1222 dose. CDR3 sequence reads: CASSLTSGVFYEQYF. CDR3 DNA sequence: TGTGCCAGCAGCTTAACTAGCGGGGTTTTCTACGAGCAGTACTTC.